This T cell receptor beta chain was sequenced during a study of human T cells and chemical hapten exposure. Overall study: Patches with 0.01% DPC went on the upper back, and the tests were read at 6 days.

Study processing details: A typical sample had 93,000 or so TCRs, with roughly 20,000 to 700,000 overall. TCRdb independently ran MiXCR on the RACE reads; one entry per CDR3 protein. These V and J calls are TCRdb output, not the study's own analysis. The sample holds around 350,000 distinct CDR3 sequences, around 5.5% seen once. Germline V gene lookup returns CDR1 MNHNY and CDR2 SVGAGI (reference sequence). CDR3 size: 18 residues. V lost 1 base and J lost 7, with 22 bases in between. This clonotype was detected many times. Described time point: pre-sensitization, week 0. Treatment given: therapeutic diphenylcyclopropenone sensitization with weekly scalp DPC.

The receptor was derived from a woman aged 18 to 35 with alopecia areata. Some clones in this sample may be carry-over from other donors' samples. The sample was whole blood, taken in connection with sensitization to the hapten diphenylcyclopropenone (DPC). The genes are TRBV6-6 and TRBJ1-4, with D hard to call. The CDR3 loop reads CASSYFQVRALETEKLFF. The CDR3 DNA reads TGTGCCAGCAGTTACTTCCAAGTAAGGGCCCTAGAGACTGAAAAACTGTTTTTT.